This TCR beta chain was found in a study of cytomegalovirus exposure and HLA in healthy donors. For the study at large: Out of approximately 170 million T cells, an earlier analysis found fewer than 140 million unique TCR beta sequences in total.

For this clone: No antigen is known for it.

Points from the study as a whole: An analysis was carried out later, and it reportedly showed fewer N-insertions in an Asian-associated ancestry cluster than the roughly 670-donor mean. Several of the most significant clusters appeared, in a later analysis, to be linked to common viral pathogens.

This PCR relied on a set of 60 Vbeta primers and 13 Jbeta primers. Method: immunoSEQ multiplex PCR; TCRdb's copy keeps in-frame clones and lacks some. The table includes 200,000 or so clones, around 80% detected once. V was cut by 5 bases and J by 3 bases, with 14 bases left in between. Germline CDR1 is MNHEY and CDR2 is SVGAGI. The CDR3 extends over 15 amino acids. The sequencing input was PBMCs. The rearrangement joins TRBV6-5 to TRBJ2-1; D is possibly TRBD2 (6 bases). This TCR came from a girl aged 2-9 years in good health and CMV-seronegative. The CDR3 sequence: CASSPVGGGYNEQFF. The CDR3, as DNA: TGTGCCAGCAGTCCCGTTGGGGGAGGCTACAATGAGCAGTTCTTC.